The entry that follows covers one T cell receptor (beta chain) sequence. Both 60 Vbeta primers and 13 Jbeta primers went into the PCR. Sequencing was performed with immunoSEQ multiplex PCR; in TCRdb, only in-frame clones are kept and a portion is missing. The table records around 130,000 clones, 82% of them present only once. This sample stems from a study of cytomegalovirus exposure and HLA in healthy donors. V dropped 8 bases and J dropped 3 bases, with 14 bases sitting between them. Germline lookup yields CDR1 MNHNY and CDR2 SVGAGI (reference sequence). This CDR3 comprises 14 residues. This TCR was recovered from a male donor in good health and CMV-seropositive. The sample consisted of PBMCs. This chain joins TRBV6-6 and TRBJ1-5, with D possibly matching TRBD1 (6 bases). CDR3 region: CASALQGPNQPQHF. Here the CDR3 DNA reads TGTGCCAGCGCCCTACAGGGCCCCAATCAGCCCCAGCATTTT.